The rows below give T cell receptor beta chains drawn from one sample of a study of cytomegalovirus exposure and HLA in healthy donors. The method was immunoSEQ multiplex PCR; TCRdb's version includes in-frame clones alone and lacks a portion of them. The sample has some 150,000 clones, roughly 80% seen once. The specimen was PBMCs. The receptor source for this set is a human donor in good health. CDR3s include the opening cysteine and the closing phenylalanine or tryptophan. Each record gives: CDR3 DNA, CDR3 protein, clone size, J gene, V gene, D gene. The D gene is left open where the match is weak. The listing skips clone size in some rows; elsewhere it reads once, few, many or a size class.

CDR3nt: TGTGCCAGCAGCTTAGGGCCAGGTATCTACGAGCAGTACTTC
CDR3aa: CASSLGPGIYEQYF
abundance: few
j_gene: TRBJ2-7
v_gene: TRBV7-9
d_gene: .

CDR3nt: TGTGCCAGCAGTGACAGGGGCTACGAGCAGTACTTC
CDR3aa: CASSDRGYEQYF
abundance: .
j_gene: TRBJ2-7
v_gene: TRBV2
d_gene: .

CDR3nt: TGTGCCAGCTCCAGCGGGGCGTTGAGCTATGGCTACACCTTC
CDR3aa: CASSSGALSYGYTF
abundance: .
j_gene: TRBJ1-2
v_gene: TRBV6-5
d_gene: .

CDR3nt: TGTGCCAGCTCACCACCCCGGTGGGCGTTGCAATCCCAGTTCTTC
CDR3aa: CASSPPRWALQSQFF
abundance: once
j_gene: TRBJ2-1
v_gene: TRBV18
d_gene: .

CDR3nt: TGTGCCAGCAGCTTAGAGTCTGTCGGGGGGCGGGCTTTCTTT
CDR3aa: CASSLESVGGRAFF
abundance: .
j_gene: TRBJ1-1
v_gene: TRBV11-2
d_gene: .

CDR3nt: TGCGCCAGCAGCTTCCTAGCGGGGGGCTCGGATGAGCAGTTCTTC
CDR3aa: CASSFLAGGSDEQFF
abundance: .
j_gene: TRBJ2-1
v_gene: TRBV5-1
d_gene: TRBD2

CDR3nt: TGTGCCAGCAGCCCCGGGGGGACCGGGGAGCTGTTTTTT
CDR3aa: CASSPGGTGELFF
abundance: .
j_gene: TRBJ2-2
v_gene: TRBV11-2
d_gene: TRBD2

CDR3nt: TGTGCCAGCAGTTTTCCGGCTAGCGGGACACATCCAACTTACGAGCAGTACTTC
CDR3aa: CASSFPASGTHPTYEQYF
abundance: .
j_gene: TRBJ2-7
v_gene: TRBV28
d_gene: TRBD2

CDR3nt: TGTGCCAGCAGCGGTGCTAGCGGGGGGGCAAACACCGGGGAGCTGTTTTTT
CDR3aa: CASSGASGGANTGELFF
abundance: once
j_gene: TRBJ2-2
v_gene: TRBV9
d_gene: TRBD2

CDR3nt: TGTGCCTGGAGTGTTTCCCGGAGTTGGGGCCAGGGGAACACAGATACGCAGTATTTT
CDR3aa: CAWSVSRSWGQGNTDTQYF
abundance: .
j_gene: TRBJ2-3
v_gene: TRBV30
d_gene: .

CDR3nt: TGTGCCAGCACGGGTGGCGGGGGGGCAGATACGCAGTATTTT
CDR3aa: CASTGGGGADTQYF
abundance: few
j_gene: TRBJ2-3
v_gene: TRBV6-1
d_gene: TRBD2

CDR3nt: TGTGCCAGCAGTTCTTTAGGGGCGAACACCGGGGAGCTGTTTTTT
CDR3aa: CASSSLGANTGELFF
abundance: .
j_gene: TRBJ2-2
v_gene: TRBV6-6
d_gene: .

CDR3nt: TGTGCCAGCAGCCCCCGAGGGAGGACCGGGGAGCTGTTTTTT
CDR3aa: CASSPRGRTGELFF
abundance: .
j_gene: TRBJ2-2
v_gene: TRBV7-3
d_gene: .

CDR3nt: TGTGCCAGCAGCCAAGTACAGGGGGCTAACAATGAGCAGTTCTTC
CDR3aa: CASSQVQGANNEQFF
abundance: .
j_gene: TRBJ2-1
v_gene: TRBV4-2
d_gene: TRBD1

CDR3nt: TGTGCCTGCGGACTACACATTGACAATGAGCAGTTCTTC
CDR3aa: CACGLHIDNEQFF
abundance: few
j_gene: TRBJ2-1
v_gene: TRBV30
d_gene: .

CDR3nt: TGTGCCACCAGCAGAGAAAGAGTAAGCTCCTACGAGCAGTACTTC
CDR3aa: CATSRERVSSYEQYF
abundance: .
j_gene: TRBJ2-7
v_gene: TRBV15
d_gene: .

CDR3nt: TGTGCCAGCAGCTTGGGGGAGCGATCAAATACGCAGTATTTT
CDR3aa: CASSLGERSNTQYF
abundance: .
j_gene: TRBJ2-3
v_gene: TRBV5-4
d_gene: .

CDR3nt: TGTGCCAGCAGCTTAGTTAGCGGGAGGGCCAGTAATGAGCAGTTCTTC
CDR3aa: CASSLVSGRASNEQFF
abundance: .
j_gene: TRBJ2-1
v_gene: TRBV7-9
d_gene: TRBD2

CDR3nt: TGTGCCAGCTGCCTTGAGCGGGGAGCCTACAATGAGCAGTTCTTC
CDR3aa: CASCLERGAYNEQFF
abundance: .
j_gene: TRBJ2-1
v_gene: TRBV13
d_gene: TRBD2

CDR3nt: TGTGCCTGGACCCAGGGGGCGATTTTCACTGAAGCTTTCTTT
CDR3aa: CAWTQGAIFTEAFF
abundance: .
j_gene: TRBJ1-1
v_gene: TRBV30
d_gene: TRBD1

CDR3nt: TGTGCCAGCAGCTACACTCCTCAGGGTTCTGGAAACACCATATATTTT
CDR3aa: CASSYTPQGSGNTIYF
abundance: .
j_gene: TRBJ1-3
v_gene: TRBV5-8
d_gene: .

CDR3nt: TGTGCCAGTAGTAGGAAGACAGAACACAATCAGCCCCAGCATTTT
CDR3aa: CASSRKTEHNQPQHF
abundance: once
j_gene: TRBJ1-5
v_gene: TRBV19
d_gene: .

CDR3nt: TGTGCCACCAGCAGAGAGAGGGGACAGGGACTTTCTGACGAGCAGTACTTC
CDR3aa: CATSRERGQGLSDEQYF
abundance: .
j_gene: TRBJ2-7
v_gene: TRBV15
d_gene: TRBD1

CDR3nt: TGTGCCAGCTCACCTGGGCCGAAGAACTATGGCTACACCTTC
CDR3aa: CASSPGPKNYGYTF
abundance: .
j_gene: TRBJ1-2
v_gene: TRBV18
d_gene: .

CDR3nt: TGTGCCAGCAGCGTCAGCCCCCTAGGGGCCCCCAATGAAAAACTGTTTTTT
CDR3aa: CASSVSPLGAPNEKLFF
abundance: .
j_gene: TRBJ1-4
v_gene: TRBV7-8
d_gene: .

CDR3nt: TGTGCCAGCAGCCTGACTAGCGGTCAAACAGATACGCAGTATTTT
CDR3aa: CASSLTSGQTDTQYF
abundance: .
j_gene: TRBJ2-3
v_gene: TRBV7-9
d_gene: TRBD2

CDR3nt: TGTGCCAGCAGTATACAGGGGGTGAATGAGCAGTTCTTC
CDR3aa: CASSIQGVNEQFF
abundance: once
j_gene: TRBJ2-1
v_gene: TRBV7-2
d_gene: TRBD1

CDR3nt: TGTGCCAGCAGGGCTGCCCCGAACACTGAAGCTTTCTTT
CDR3aa: CASRAAPNTEAFF
abundance: few
j_gene: TRBJ1-1
v_gene: TRBV2
d_gene: .

CDR3nt: TGTGCCAGCAGCTCAGACACGAAGGGAAACACCATATATTTT
CDR3aa: CASSSDTKGNTIYF
abundance: .
j_gene: TRBJ1-3
v_gene: TRBV7-9
d_gene: .

CDR3nt: TGTGCCAGCAGCTTAGTCCCAGGGGGCACTGAAGCTTTCTTT
CDR3aa: CASSLVPGGTEAFF
abundance: .
j_gene: TRBJ1-1
v_gene: TRBV11-2
d_gene: TRBD1

CDR3nt: TGTGCCAGTAGTGAAACCGCCGGGACAGGGATAACAGATACGCAGTATTTT
CDR3aa: CASSETAGTGITDTQYF
abundance: once
j_gene: TRBJ2-3
v_gene: TRBV19
d_gene: TRBD1

CDR3nt: TGTGCCAGCAGCTCCGGAGGGCTAGCGGGAGGGGGGAAGCAGTTCTTC
CDR3aa: CASSSGGLAGGGKQFF
abundance: .
j_gene: TRBJ2-1
v_gene: TRBV5-4
d_gene: TRBD2

CDR3nt: TGTGCCAGCAGCCAAGTGAAGTCGGGAACCGGGGAGCTGTTTTTT
CDR3aa: CASSQVKSGTGELFF
abundance: .
j_gene: TRBJ2-2
v_gene: TRBV4-2
d_gene: .

CDR3nt: TGTGCCAGCAGTTTATTCTTGCCCCCCCTAGGGGATGACCAGCCCCAGCATTTT
CDR3aa: CASSLFLPPLGDDQPQHF
abundance: once
j_gene: TRBJ1-5
v_gene: TRBV28
d_gene: .

CDR3nt: TGTGCCAGCAGCCCCGGACAGGGGACGAACACCGGGGAGCTGTTTTTT
CDR3aa: CASSPGQGTNTGELFF
abundance: .
j_gene: TRBJ2-2
v_gene: TRBV7-9
d_gene: TRBD1

CDR3nt: TGTGCCAGCAGCTTGGCCGGACTAGCGGGCACAGATACGCAGTATTTT
CDR3aa: CASSLAGLAGTDTQYF
abundance: .
j_gene: TRBJ2-3
v_gene: TRBV5-6
d_gene: TRBD2

CDR3nt: TGTGCCAGCAGCACCCCAGGACAGGTAGACCTATATGGCTACACCTTC
CDR3aa: CASSTPGQVDLYGYTF
abundance: .
j_gene: TRBJ1-2
v_gene: TRBV21-1
d_gene: .

CDR3nt: TGCGCCAGCAGGGGGACAGGGCAAAACACTGAAGCTTTCTTT
CDR3aa: CASRGTGQNTEAFF
abundance: .
j_gene: TRBJ1-1
v_gene: TRBV10-2
d_gene: TRBD1

CDR3nt: TGTGCCAGTAGGACTAGCGGGGGTAACGAGCAGTACTTC
CDR3aa: CASRTSGGNEQYF
abundance: once
j_gene: TRBJ2-7
v_gene: TRBV19
d_gene: TRBD2

CDR3nt: TGTGCCAGCAGTCTCCGAGGCACAGATACGCAGTATTTT
CDR3aa: CASSLRGTDTQYF
abundance: few
j_gene: TRBJ2-3
v_gene: TRBV2
d_gene: .

CDR3nt: TGTGCCAGCAGTTTGTGGGGCCTGGACGAGCAGTACTTC
CDR3aa: CASSLWGLDEQYF
abundance: .
j_gene: TRBJ2-7
v_gene: TRBV28
d_gene: .

CDR3nt: TGCGCCAGCAGCCACCGGACTAGCGGGAGTGCGGATACGCAGTATTTT
CDR3aa: CASSHRTSGSADTQYF
abundance: .
j_gene: TRBJ2-3
v_gene: TRBV4-1
d_gene: TRBD2

CDR3nt: TGCGCCAGCAGCTTGGGGCAGGGAGGAACTGAAGCTTTCTTT
CDR3aa: CASSLGQGGTEAFF
abundance: .
j_gene: TRBJ1-1
v_gene: TRBV5-1
d_gene: .

CDR3nt: TGTGCCAGCAGTGACGCCGGGACAGGGGCACACGATACGCAGTATTTT
CDR3aa: CASSDAGTGAHDTQYF
abundance: .
j_gene: TRBJ2-3
v_gene: TRBV2
d_gene: TRBD1

CDR3nt: TGTGCCAGCAGCTTAGGTGTGTGGGAGGAGCAGTTCTTC
CDR3aa: CASSLGVWEEQFF
abundance: once
j_gene: TRBJ2-1
v_gene: TRBV7-6
d_gene: .

CDR3nt: TGTGCCAGCAGTGAACTGAGCCAGCCCCAGCATTTT
CDR3aa: CASSELSQPQHF
abundance: .
j_gene: TRBJ1-5
v_gene: TRBV2
d_gene: .

CDR3nt: TGCGCCAGCAGCCAAAACAGGGATTCACCCCTCCACTTT
CDR3aa: CASSQNRDSPLHF
abundance: .
j_gene: TRBJ1-6
v_gene: TRBV4-3
d_gene: .

CDR3nt: TGTGCCAGCAGCTTAGGTCCCCTGACAGGGCGAGCGTACGAGCAGTACTTC
CDR3aa: CASSLGPLTGRAYEQYF
abundance: .
j_gene: TRBJ2-7
v_gene: TRBV7-2
d_gene: TRBD1

CDR3nt: TGCAGCGTGGGGGGGACTATCTCCTACGAGCAGTACTTC
CDR3aa: CSVGGTISYEQYF
abundance: .
j_gene: TRBJ2-7
v_gene: TRBV29-1
d_gene: TRBD2

CDR3nt: TGTGCCAGCAGTTACTCGAGCCGCGGACAAGAGACCCAGTACTTC
CDR3aa: CASSYSSRGQETQYF
abundance: once
j_gene: TRBJ2-5
v_gene: TRBV6-6
d_gene: .